Below, one T cell receptor beta chain is given with its context. Its antigen is unidentified. With V trimmed by 6 bases and J by 5 bases, 8 bases remained unmatched. This CDR3 has 14 amino acids. Germline V gene sequence: CDR1 MNHEY, CDR2 SMNVEV (reference sequence). The data stem from a study of cytomegalovirus exposure and HLA in healthy donors. PCR was performed using 60 Vbeta and 13 Jbeta primers. Using immunoSEQ multiplex PCR, the repertoire was profiled, and TCRdb retains in-frame clones only, with some absent. The table has fewer than 75,000 clones, 75% seen once. Study results and caveats: Published work reported that the classifier diagnosed cytomegalovirus status with high specificity and sensitivity. In a later analysis, HLA-associated beta chains showed higher expansion and lower generation probabilities than comparable chains.

This sequence joins TRBV27 and TRBJ2-7, with 9 bases that match TRBD2. Sequenced material: PBMCs. This TCR was recovered from a man aged 65-85 years in good health and CMV-seronegative. CDR3 in amino acids: CASRPAGGPHEQYF. CDR3 bases: TGTGCCAGCAGGCCGGCGGGAGGGCCCCACGAGCAGTACTTC.